This T cell receptor beta chain came from a study of human T cells and chemical hapten exposure. This CDR3 has 13 amino acids. Germline assignment: CDR1 SQVTM and CDR2 ANQGSEA. V was shortened by 4 bases and J by 4 bases, with 13 bases between the two germline ends. Specified time point: patch test 3, about 24 weeks after DPC sensitization. Treatment meaning: therapeutic diphenylcyclopropenone sensitization with weekly scalp DPC. Participating donors were patients with alopecia, aged 18 to 70 years, considered appropriate candidates for DPC. MiXCR, applied by TCRdb to the RACE reads, yields one record per CDR3 protein. This table has tens of thousands of distinct CDR3 sequences, about an eighth appearing once. This clonotype occurred many times.

The sample in question was whole blood, obtained in connection with sensitization to the hapten diphenylcyclopropenone (DPC). The chain combines TRBV29-1 with TRBJ1-1, with D uncertain. The receptor was derived from a woman between 50 and 59 years old with alopecia areata. Some clones in this sample may be carry-over from other donors' samples. The CDR3 nucleotides read TGCAGCGTTGGGGAGGGTTTAAGCACTGAAGCTTTCTTT. The encoded protein is CSVGEGLSTEAFF.